The T cell receptor (beta chain) under discussion was sequenced for a study of T cells in tuberculosis. The CDR3 sequence is 15 residues long. Germline-derived CDR1 and CDR2 are MDHEN and SYDVKM. V dropped 8 bases and J dropped 2; count of bases not matched to a gene: 9. Generated by immunoSEQ multiplex PCR, the TCRdb table keeps only in-frame clones and is missing some. The sample comprises around 60,000 clones, around 86% of which are singletons, and roughly 13% rests with the top ten. Sorting used thawed, overnight-rested PBMC stained with anti-CD3, a viability dye and GMM-loaded CD1B tetramer. CD1B tetramers were loaded with Rhodococcus equi-derived C32 glucose monomycolate.

The material sequenced was CD1b-GMM tetramer-negative cells sorted from PBMCs. This chain joins TRBV28 and TRBJ2-4; 7 bases map to TRBD2. The TCR sequence derives from an adult woman with latent tuberculosis. CDR3: CASVGRGGPKNIQYF. DNA for the CDR3: TGTGCCAGCGTGGGGCGGGGAGGGCCCAAAAACATTCAGTACTTC. Complete variable domain (other parts from reference TRBV28 and TRBJ2-4): DVKVTQSSRYLVKRTGEKVFLECVQDMDHENMFWYRQDPGLGLRLIYFSYDVKMKEKGDIPEGYSVSREKKERFSLILESASTNQTSMYLCASVGRGGPKNIQYFGAGTRLSVL.